Following are 16 T cell receptor beta chains from one sample sequenced in a study of radiation and T cells in renal cell carcinoma. The time point denotes: blood 4 weeks post-SBRT, at nephrectomy. Treatment: 15 Gy SBRT to primary tumor, nephrectomy 4 weeks later. Profiled with immunoSEQ multiplex PCR; TCRdb holds only in-frame clones, not every one. Of around 77,000 clones detected, around 78% appear once; the ten largest clones hold more than 2%. The sample in question was blood, obtained from a patient whose treatment included radiotherapy and nephrectomy. Source of these receptors: a woman aged 60-75 years with renal cell carcinoma.

The chain uses TRBV5-5 and TRBJ2-7; unclear D gene. V lost 0 bases and J lost 4, with 14 bases in between. Germline-derived CDR1 and CDR2 are SGHKS and YYEKEE (reference sequence). The CDR3 length is 15 residues. The CDR3 nucleotides read TGTGCCAGCAGCTTGGAGGACCCTAGGTCTTACGAGCAGTACTTC. It is translated as CASSLEDPRSYEQYF.

V gene TRBV7-2 combines with J gene TRBJ2-7; possible D gene TRBD2, 5 bases. The CDR3 is 14 residues long. The V end lost 7 bases, the J end lost 3 bases, and 16 bases lay between the germline ends. Germline CDR1 and CDR2: SGHTA and FQGNSA. The CDR3 region is CASTLPGKVYEQYF. The CDR3 region has the DNA TGTGCCAGCACCCTCCCCGGGAAGGTCTACGAGCAGTACTTC.

This rearrangement joins TRBV5-1 to TRBJ2-7; TRBD1 is a possible D gene (5 bases). This CDR3 has 14 amino acids. V dropped 0 bases and J dropped 4 bases, with 11 bases sitting between them. The V gene's germline CDR1 is SGHRS and CDR2 YFSETQ. The CDR3: CASSLDRTFYEQYF. The CDR3 DNA reads as TGCGCCAGCAGCTTGGACCGGACATTTTACGAGCAGTACTTC.

This clone has a single count. The J gene is TRBJ1-3, the V gene TRBV15, with D maybe TRBD1 (6 bases). This CDR3 contains 15 residues. Germline values: CDR1 LNHNV, CDR2 YYDKDF (reference sequence). Trimming stripped 5 bases from V and 3 bases from J, with 14 bases between. CDR3 residues: CATSPSGGFGNTIYF. DNA of the CDR3: TGTGCCACCAGCCCGTCGGGGGGCTTTGGAAACACCATATATTTT.

J is TRBJ2-2 and V is TRBV9; 9 positions match TRBD2. Germline V gene sequence: CDR1 SGDLS, CDR2 YYNGEE. V was pared by 4 bases and J by 4 bases, with 5 bases of the junction left unmatched. The CDR3 loop spans 15 amino acids. CDR3 residues: CASSTGLALTGELFF. CDR3 bases: TGTGCCAGCAGCACCGGACTAGCGCTCACCGGGGAGCTGTTTTTT.

V gene TRBV7-6 combines with J gene TRBJ1-3; weak D call: TRBD1 (5 bases). In germline, CDR1 is SGHVS, CDR2 FNYEAQ. This CDR3 has 14 amino acids. With 5 bases removed from V and 4 bases from J, the gap between germline ends came to 12 bases. CDR3 sequence reads: CASSVSRGGNTIYF. Here the CDR3 DNA reads TGTGCCAGCAGCGTTTCAAGGGGAGGAAACACCATATATTTT.

This clone was counted a few times. An end of the junction does not agree with germline; a read error may underlie this. V and J are TRBV30 and TRBJ1-1; D is unclear. This CDR3 region has 12 residues. Germline loops: CDR1 GTSNPN, CDR2 SVGIG (reference sequence). CDR3 protein: CAWSGANAEAFF. CDR3 DNA sequence: TGTGCCTGGAGTGGAGCGAACGCTGAAGCTTTCTTT.

This chain joins TRBV28 and TRBJ2-4; no reliable D call. Germline CDR1 is MDHEN and CDR2 is SYDVKM. V was cut by 4 bases and J by 0 bases, with 7 bases left in between. The CDR3 is 14 residues long. The CDR3 region has the DNA TGTGCCAGCAGTTCCAGTATAGCCAAAAACATTCAGTACTTC. It translates to CASSSSIAKNIQYF.

The rearrangement uses TRBV6-1 and TRBJ2-7; D uncertain. CDR3 length equals 9 residues. CDR1 and CDR2 (germline): MNHNS, SASEGT. The CDR3 DNA follows: TGTGATCGGAGCTACGAGCAGTACTTC. Protein product: CDRSYEQYF.

This clone was seen only once. The chain employs TRBV27 and TRBJ1-2, with TRBD1 identical over 8 bases. With V trimmed by 6 bases and J by 2 bases, 2 bases remained unmatched. Germline lookup yields CDR1 MNHEY and CDR2 SMNVEV (reference sequence). This CDR3 has 13 amino acids. CDR3 nucleotide sequence: TGTGCCAGCAGGAACAGGGGGAACTATGGCTACACCTTC. Amino acid sequence: CASRNRGNYGYTF.

The chain carries TRBV7-9 and TRBJ1-3; D gene ambiguous. Trimming took off 5 bases at V and 0 bases at J, with 11 bases between the two ends. CDR3 length equals 15 residues. CDR1 is SEHNR and CDR2 is FQNEAQ in the germline V gene (reference sequence). The CDR3 reads CASSPIGSSGNTIYF. CDR3 coding DNA: TGTGCCAGCAGCCCGATTGGGAGCTCTGGAAACACCATATATTTT.

V is TRBV19 and J is TRBJ2-5; 7 bases map to TRBD1. V was clipped by 7 bases and J by 3 bases; unmatched bases: 11. Looked up from germline, CDR1 is LNHDA and CDR2 is SQIVND (reference sequence). The CDR3 runs to 15 residues. The CDR3 DNA is TGTGCCAGTAACCCGACAGGGTCGTTTAAAGAGACCCAGTACTTC. Translation: CASNPTGSFKETQYF.

The rearrangement links TRBV6-4 to TRBJ1-1; 8 bases fit TRBD1. V lost 5 bases, J lost 6 bases, and 5 bases stayed unmatched. The CDR3 runs 13 residues. The germline V gene encodes CDR1 MRHNA and CDR2 SNTAGT. The CDR3 loop is CASSLTGDAEAFF. The CDR3 DNA reads TGTGCCAGCAGTTTGACAGGGGACGCTGAAGCTTTCTTT.

The chain is built from TRBV6-5 and TRBJ1-1, with 7 bases lining up with TRBD1. Trimming cost V 2 bases and J 9 bases; bases outside gene matches: 3. Germline V gene data show CDR1 as MNHEY and CDR2 as SVGAGI. The CDR3 is made up of 12 amino acids. CDR3 in amino acids: CASSYDRDKAFF. CDR3 bases: TGTGCCAGCAGTTACGACAGGGACAAAGCTTTCTTT.

This clone was counted a few times. The chain joins TRBV19 to TRBJ1-5; no clear D gene. The CDR3 extends over 15 amino acids. Looked up from germline, CDR1 is LNHDA and CDR2 is SQIVND (reference sequence). Trimming left V 6 bases short and J 7 bases short, with 19 bases between. CDR3 in amino acids: CASSPSVGFRQPQHF. The DNA for the CDR3 is TGTGCCAGTAGCCCGTCGGTGGGTTTTCGACAGCCCCAGCATTTT.

V is TRBV19 and J is TRBJ2-3, with TRBD2 identical over 12 bases. Germline V gene data show CDR1 as LNHDA and CDR2 as SQIVND (reference sequence). The CDR3 is 16 residues long. V lost 5 bases to trimming and J lost 5 bases; unmatched junction nucleotides: 8. The CDR3 nucleotides are TGTGCCAGTAGTCCCCGGACTAGCGGGGAAGGAGATACGCAGTATTTT. Its protein is CASSPRTSGEGDTQYF.